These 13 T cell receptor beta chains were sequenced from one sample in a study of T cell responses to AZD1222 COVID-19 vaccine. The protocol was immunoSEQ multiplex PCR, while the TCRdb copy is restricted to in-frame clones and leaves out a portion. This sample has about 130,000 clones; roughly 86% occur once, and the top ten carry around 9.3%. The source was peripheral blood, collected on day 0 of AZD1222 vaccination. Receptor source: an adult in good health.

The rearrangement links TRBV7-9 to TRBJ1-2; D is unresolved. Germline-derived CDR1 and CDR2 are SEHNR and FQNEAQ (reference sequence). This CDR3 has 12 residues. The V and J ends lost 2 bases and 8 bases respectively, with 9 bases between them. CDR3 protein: CASSLSFEGYTF. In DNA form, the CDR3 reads TGTGCCAGCAGCTTATCCTTTGAGGGCTACACCTTC.

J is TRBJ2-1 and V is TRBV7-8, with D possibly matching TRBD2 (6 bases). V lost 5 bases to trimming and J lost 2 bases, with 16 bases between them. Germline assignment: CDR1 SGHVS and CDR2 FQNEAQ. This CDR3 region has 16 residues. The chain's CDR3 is CASSNRGGVAYNEQFF. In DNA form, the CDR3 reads TGTGCCAGCAGCAATAGGGGCGGGGTCGCCTACAATGAGCAGTTCTTC.

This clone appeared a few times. As DNA, the CDR3 is TGTGCCAGCAGTTACTCACGTAGGGCTGAAGCTTTCTTT. Translating it yields CASSYSRRAEAFF. The chain carries TRBV6-5 and TRBJ1-1; D is undetermined. V was pared by 0 bases and J by 6 bases, with 8 bases between. This CDR3 has 13 amino acids. Germline V lookup: CDR1 MNHEY, CDR2 SVGAGI.

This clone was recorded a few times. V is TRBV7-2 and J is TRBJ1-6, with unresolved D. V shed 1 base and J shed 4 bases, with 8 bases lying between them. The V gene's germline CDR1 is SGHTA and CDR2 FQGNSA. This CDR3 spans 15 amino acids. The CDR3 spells CASSLGRAYNSPLHF. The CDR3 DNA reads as TGTGCCAGCAGCTTAGGACGGGCGTATAATTCACCCCTCCACTTT.

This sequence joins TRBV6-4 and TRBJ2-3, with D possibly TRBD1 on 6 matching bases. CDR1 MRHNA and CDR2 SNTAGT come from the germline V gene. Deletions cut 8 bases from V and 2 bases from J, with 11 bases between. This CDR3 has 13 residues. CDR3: CASGTTYTDTQYF. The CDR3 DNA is TGTGCCAGCGGGACAACCTACACAGATACGCAGTATTTT.

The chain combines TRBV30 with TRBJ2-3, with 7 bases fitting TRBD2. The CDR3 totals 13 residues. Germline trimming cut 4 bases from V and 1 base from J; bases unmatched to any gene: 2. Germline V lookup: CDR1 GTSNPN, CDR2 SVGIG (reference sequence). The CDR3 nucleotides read TGTGCCTGGAACAGCGGGGGCACAGATACGCAGTATTTT. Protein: CAWNSGGTDTQYF.

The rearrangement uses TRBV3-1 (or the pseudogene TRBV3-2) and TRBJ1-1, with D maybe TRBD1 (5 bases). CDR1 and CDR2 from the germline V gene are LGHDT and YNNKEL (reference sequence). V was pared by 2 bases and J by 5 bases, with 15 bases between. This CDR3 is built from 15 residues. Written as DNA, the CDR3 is TGTGCCAGCAGCCAACGGAGGGGCGTAGGAACTGAAGCTTTCTTT. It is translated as CASSQRRGVGTEAFF.

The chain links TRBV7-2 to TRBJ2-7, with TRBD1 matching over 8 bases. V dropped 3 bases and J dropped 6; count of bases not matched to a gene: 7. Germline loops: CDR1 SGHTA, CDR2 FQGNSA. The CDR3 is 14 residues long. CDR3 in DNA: TGTGCCAGCAGCTTGGAGGACAGGGCCAGCGAGCAGTACTTC. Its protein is CASSLEDRASEQYF.

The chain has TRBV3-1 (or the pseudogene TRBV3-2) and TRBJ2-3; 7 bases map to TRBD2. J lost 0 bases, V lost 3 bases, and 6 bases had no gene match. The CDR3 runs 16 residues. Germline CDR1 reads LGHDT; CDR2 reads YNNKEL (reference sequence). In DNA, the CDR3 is TGTGCCAGCAGCCATGGGGGGAGGGATAGCACAGATACGCAGTATTTT. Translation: CASSHGGRDSTDTQYF.

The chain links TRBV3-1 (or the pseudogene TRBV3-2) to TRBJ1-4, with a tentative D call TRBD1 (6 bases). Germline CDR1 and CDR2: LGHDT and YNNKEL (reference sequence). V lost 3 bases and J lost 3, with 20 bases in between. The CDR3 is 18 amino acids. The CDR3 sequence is CASSHIPSGGAANEKLFF. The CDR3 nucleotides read TGTGCCAGCAGCCACATCCCGTCCGGGGGCGCAGCTAATGAAAAACTGTTTTTT.

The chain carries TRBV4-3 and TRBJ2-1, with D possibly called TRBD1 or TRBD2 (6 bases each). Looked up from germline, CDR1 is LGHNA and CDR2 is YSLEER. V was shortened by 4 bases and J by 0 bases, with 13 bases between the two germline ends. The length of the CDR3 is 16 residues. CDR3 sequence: CASSPEGGRSYNEQFF. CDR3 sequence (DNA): TGCGCCAGCAGCCCCGAGGGGGGACGCTCCTACAATGAGCAGTTCTTC.

The CDR3 spells CASSLDRQGNTEAFF. The CDR3 nucleotides are TGCGCCAGCAGCTTGGATAGGCAGGGAAACACTGAAGCTTTCTTT. This sequence joins TRBV5-1 and TRBJ1-1, with a possible D match to TRBD1 (5 bases). Germline-derived CDR1 and CDR2 are SGHRS and YFSETQ. The CDR3 covers 15 residues. V was cut by 0 bases and J by 2 bases, with 11 bases left in between.

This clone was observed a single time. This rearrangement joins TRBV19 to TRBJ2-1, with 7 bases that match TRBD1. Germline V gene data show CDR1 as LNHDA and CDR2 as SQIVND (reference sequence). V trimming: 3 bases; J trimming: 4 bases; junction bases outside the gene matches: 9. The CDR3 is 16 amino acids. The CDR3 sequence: CASSMRLGQTYNEQFF. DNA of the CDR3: TGTGCCAGTAGTATGAGGCTGGGACAGACTTACAATGAGCAGTTCTTC. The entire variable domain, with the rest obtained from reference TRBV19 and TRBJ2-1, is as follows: DGGITQSPKYLFRKEGQNVTLSCEQNLNHDAMYWYRQDPGQGLRLIYYSQIVNDFQKGDIAEGYSVSREKKESFPLTVTSAQKNPTAFYLCASSMRLGQTYNEQFFGPGTRLTVL.